One sample yielded the 32 T cell receptor beta chains listed below, sequenced in a study of patients and donors after allogeneic stem cell transplantation. In TCRdb, the RT-PCR reads were re-called with MiXCR into one record per CDR3 protein. Among under 200,000 distinct CDR3 sequences, about 32% were seen once, and the ten largest hold 3.2%. The source material was blood, either unsorted or a sorted T cell fraction (not recorded which). The receptors come from a human donor who was either an allogeneic HSCT recipient or a stem cell or donor lymphocyte infusion donor (not recorded which). It is not recorded whose cells these are; they may come from a transplant donor.

The chain employs TRBV7-9 and TRBJ2-3, with TRBD2 identical over 14 bases. CDR1 and CDR2 (germline): SEHNR, FQNEAQ (reference sequence). The CDR3 is 16 amino acids. J lost 3 bases, V lost 5 bases, and 4 bases had no gene match. CDR3 region: CASSPGLAGGTDTQYF. The CDR3 region has the DNA TGTGCCAGCAGCCCAGGACTAGCGGGAGGTACAGATACGCAGTATTTT.

The V call is TRBV12-3 or TRBV12-4, the J call TRBJ1-5; possibly TRBD1 for D (5 bases). The CDR3 runs to 14 residues. The V gene lost 3 bases and the J gene lost 6 bases, with 12 bases spanning the gap. CDR3 loop: CASSFAGTPQPQHF. As DNA, the CDR3 is TGTGCCAGCAGTTTTGCAGGGACGCCTCAGCCCCAGCATTTT.

Only a few counts were recorded for this clonotype. The chain links TRBV27 to TRBJ2-3, with D maybe TRBD2 (5 bases). Germline lookup yields CDR1 MNHEY and CDR2 SMNVEV (reference sequence). V was pared by 5 bases and J by 3 bases, with 18 bases between. This CDR3 comprises 16 residues. The DNA of the CDR3 is TGTGCCAGCAGTGTCCAGAGGACTCTTTCTACAGATACGCAGTATTTT. This gives the protein CASSVQRTLSTDTQYF.

A remark on this clonotype: The junction shows a germline mismatch at one end, possibly a read error. The rearrangement uses TRBV5-6 and TRBJ1-1; 10 bases are a match to TRBD1. This CDR3 spans 12 amino acids. Germline loops: CDR1 SGHDT, CDR2 YYEEEE. Written as DNA, the CDR3 is TGTGCCAGCAGCTTGTGGGACAGGGGTGCCGTCTTT. It yields the protein CASSLWDRGAVF.

This clonotype turned up a few times. CDR3 bases: TGCAGTGCAGCGGACCGCTCGGAGACCCAGTACTTC. Translated: CSAADRSETQYF. This chain connects TRBV20-1 to TRBJ2-5; maybe TRBD2 (5 bases). This CDR3 has 12 amino acids. V was clipped by 6 bases and J by 5 bases, with 13 bases between them. From germline, CDR1 is DFQATT and CDR2 SNEGSKA (reference sequence).

The genes are TRBV5-5 and TRBJ2-7, with 12 bases aligning to TRBD2. Germline trimming cut 5 bases from V and 0 bases from J; bases unmatched to any gene: 3. The CDR3 contains 15 residues. Germline CDR1 reads SGHKS; CDR2 reads YYEKEE (reference sequence). The CDR3 bases are TGTGCCAGCAGTCGGACTAGCGGGGACTCCTACGAGCAGTACTTC. Amino acid sequence: CASSRTSGDSYEQYF. Supplemented by reference TRBV5-5 and TRBJ2-7, the full variable domain reads DAGVTQSPTHLIKTRGQQVTLRCSPISGHKSVSWYQQVLGQGPQFIFQYYEKEERGRGNFPDRFSARQFPNYSSELNVNALLLGDSALYLCASSRTSGDSYEQYFGPGTRLTVT.

This clonotype was detected a few times. V and J are TRBV12-3 or TRBV12-4 and TRBJ1-5; D ambiguous. The CDR3 covers 15 residues. Trimming removed 3 bases at V and 6 bases at J, with 15 bases between. Written as DNA, the CDR3 is TGTGCCAGCAGTTTTCGTTTGGGATGGACTCAGCCCCAGCATTTT. This translates into CASSFRLGWTQPQHF.

The chain joins TRBV7-9 to TRBJ1-3, with unresolved D. The length of the CDR3 is 16 residues. Germline-derived CDR1 and CDR2 are SEHNR and FQNEAQ (reference sequence). The ends were cut back, 2 bases at V and 1 base at J, with 12 bases in the middle. The CDR3 protein is CASSLRGWVSGNTIYF. CDR3 DNA sequence: TGTGCCAGCAGCTTACGGGGATGGGTGTCTGGAAACACCATATATTTT.

This clonotype was detected a few times. The chain is built from TRBV5-1 and TRBJ2-7; D may correspond to TRBD1 or TRBD2 (5 bases each). With 4 bases removed from V and 3 bases from J, the gap between germline ends came to 17 bases. CDR1 and CDR2 from the germline V gene are SGHRS and YFSETQ. The CDR3 covers 15 residues. CDR3 loop: CASSQSGTTLYEQYF. The CDR3, as DNA: TGCGCCAGCAGCCAATCCGGGACCACCCTCTACGAGCAGTACTTC.

V usage is TRBV14 and J usage is TRBJ2-7; D is uncertain. CDR1 SGHDN and CDR2 FVKESK come from the germline V gene. V lost 0 bases and J 3 bases, leaving 12 bases between the germline ends. The CDR3 loop spans 15 amino acids. CDR3 loop: CASSQDSTGFYEQYF. In DNA form, the CDR3 reads TGTGCCAGCAGCCAAGATAGCACCGGATTCTACGAGCAGTACTTC.

This clonotype has just a few counts. The chain carries TRBV18 and TRBJ2-7; 9 bases match TRBD1. V lost 6 bases to trimming and J lost 1 base; unmatched junction nucleotides: 7. Germline assignment: CDR1 KGHSH and CDR2 LQKENI. The CDR3 spans 15 residues. The CDR3 loop is CASSLGQGLSYEQYF. The CDR3 nucleotides read TGTGCCAGCTCGCTCGGACAGGGGCTTTCCTACGAGCAGTACTTC.

The table lists this clonotype with a few counts. The chain carries TRBV20-1 and TRBJ2-7; perhaps TRBD2 as D (6 bases). Trimming removed 7 bases from V and 2 bases from J, with 12 bases in between. Germline values: CDR1 DFQATT, CDR2 SNEGSKA (reference sequence). This CDR3 has 12 residues. The CDR3: CSVVGGPYEQYF. CDR3 in DNA: TGCAGTGTGGTGGGAGGACCCTACGAGCAGTACTTC.

This clonotype was counted at least ten times. V and J are TRBV27 and TRBJ1-5, with D uncertain. V was trimmed by 5 bases and J by 5 bases, leaving 16 bases between them. The CDR3 length is 15 residues. Germline V gene sequence: CDR1 MNHEY, CDR2 SMNVEV (reference sequence). The CDR3, as DNA: TGTGCCAGCAGTCCCTTGGGCAGCGGACATCAGCCCCAGCATTTT. Its protein product is CASSPLGSGHQPQHF.

The chain combines TRBV6-2 or TRBV6-3 with TRBJ2-1; a weak D match, TRBD2 (8 bases). Trimming shortened V by 6 bases and J by 7 bases, and 16 bases separated the two germline ends. This CDR3 is 14 amino acids long. Germline CDR1 is MNHEY and CDR2 is SVGEGT. In DNA form, the CDR3 reads TGTGCCAGCAGCCGACAGGGCGGGAGGAATGAGCAGTTCTTC. It codes for CASSRQGGRNEQFF.

The chain is built from TRBV25-1 and TRBJ2-3, with unresolved D. This CDR3 has 15 residues. Germline V CDR1 and CDR2: MGHDK, SYGVNS. Trimming removed 5 bases from V and 2 bases from J, with 14 bases in between. This CDR3 is CASSPSTITTDTQYF. In DNA form, the CDR3 reads TGTGCCAGCAGTCCCAGCACAATCACCACAGATACGCAGTATTTT.

The rearrangement links TRBV4-1 to TRBJ2-1; TRBD1 matches at 11 bases. V dropped 2 bases and J dropped 6; count of bases not matched to a gene: 6. Germline values: CDR1 MGHRA, CDR2 YSYEKL. The CDR3 runs to 16 residues. CDR3 coding DNA: TGCGCCAGCAGCCAAAGAGGACAGGGGGCGGGCAATGAGCAGTTCTTC. The encoded protein is CASSQRGQGAGNEQFF.

Only a few counts were recorded for this clonotype. V gene TRBV7-8 combines with J gene TRBJ1-4, with TRBD1 matching 9 bases. The CDR3 loop spans 15 amino acids. Trimming cost V 5 bases and J 7 bases; bases outside gene matches: 8. Germline values: CDR1 SGHVS, CDR2 FQNEAQ. CDR3 residues: CASSIQGAGVEKLFF. DNA of the CDR3: TGTGCCAGCAGCATACAGGGGGCAGGGGTTGAAAAACTGTTTTTT.

The V call is TRBV3-1, the J call TRBJ2-1, with D possibly being TRBD2 (6 bases). The CDR3 extends over 14 amino acids. V lost 2 bases, J lost 3 bases, and 8 bases lay in between. CDR1 is LGHDT and CDR2 is YNNKEL in the germline V gene (reference sequence). Here the CDR3 reads CASSQLSGYNEQFF. The CDR3 DNA reads TGTGCCAGCAGCCAACTTAGCGGCTACAATGAGCAGTTCTTC.

The rearrangement uses TRBV27 and TRBJ2-5; a possible D gene is TRBD2 (5 bases). Trimming shortened V by 6 bases and J by 0 bases, and 8 bases separated the two germline ends. CDR3 length: 13 residues. The germline gives CDR1 MNHEY, CDR2 SMNVEV (reference sequence). CDR3 amino acids: CASRTGYQETQYF. The CDR3 region has the DNA TGTGCCAGCAGAACGGGGTACCAAGAGACCCAGTACTTC.

The J gene is TRBJ2-5, the V gene TRBV7-9; the D gene is possibly TRBD2 (6 bases). The V end lost 5 bases, the J end lost 1 base, and 11 bases lay between the germline ends. The CDR3 has 14 residues. CDR1 SEHNR and CDR2 FQNEAQ come from the germline V gene (reference sequence). The CDR3 reads CASSPGLLQETQYF. The CDR3 DNA reads as TGTGCCAGCAGCCCCGGACTACTCCAAGAGACCCAGTACTTC. Variable domain in full (rest from reference TRBV7-9 and TRBJ2-5): DTGVSQNPRHKITKRGQNVTFRCDPISEHNRLYWYRQTLGQGPEFLTYFQNEAQLEKSRLLSDRFSAERPKGSFSTLEIQRTEQGDSAMYLCASSPGLLQETQYFGPGTRLLVL.

This clonotype was recorded at least ten times. The V gene is TRBV20-1, the J gene TRBJ1-3, with D unclear. CDR3 length: 15 residues. The V end lost 4 bases, the J end lost 4 bases, and 17 bases lay between the germline ends. Germline V CDR1 and CDR2: DFQATT, SNEGSKA (reference sequence). The CDR3 loop is CSAKASGKVGNTIYF. DNA for the CDR3: TGCAGTGCTAAAGCTTCCGGGAAGGTCGGAAACACCATATATTTT.

The CDR3 DNA reads as TGCGCCAGCAGCTTGGATGGCTTGGGGCGAGGCAATCAGCCCCAGCATTTT. The encoded protein is CASSLDGLGRGNQPQHF. This sequence joins TRBV5-1 and TRBJ1-5; D may be TRBD1 (5 bases). The CDR3 spans 17 residues. V gave up 0 bases and J gave up 2 bases, with 15 bases separating them. Germline loops: CDR1 SGHRS, CDR2 YFSETQ.

The chain's CDR3 is CASSDPAGDTSGELFF. CDR3 DNA sequence: TGTGCCAGCAGTGACCCAGCGGGAGATACGAGCGGGGAGCTGTTTTTT. The gene calls are TRBV25-1 and TRBJ2-2; TRBD2 matches at 8 bases. Germline V lookup: CDR1 MGHDK, CDR2 SYGVNS. V shed 3 bases, J shed 7 bases, and the junction held 10 bases outside the gene matches. The CDR3 runs 16 residues.

This clonotype was observed a single time. The chain uses TRBV2 and TRBJ1-1, with 9 bases that match TRBD1. The V gene's germline CDR1 is SNHLY and CDR2 FYNNEI. V gave up 2 bases and J gave up 5 bases; unmatched junction bases: 6. This CDR3 is 15 amino acids long. CDR3 loop: CASSEWTGVGTEAFF. CDR3 in DNA: TGTGCCAGCAGTGAATGGACAGGGGTCGGAACTGAAGCTTTCTTT.

V usage is TRBV6-5 and J usage is TRBJ2-7; D is possibly TRBD2 (5 bases). This CDR3 has 13 amino acids. The germline gives CDR1 MNHEY, CDR2 SVGAGI. Trimming pared 4 bases from V and 5 bases from J, leaving 12 bases between. CDR3 DNA sequence: TGTGCCAGCAGTTTAGCGACAACCCACGAGCAGTACTTC. Translation gives CASSLATTHEQYF.

This clonotype occurred a few times. The chain has TRBV12-3 or TRBV12-4 and TRBJ2-6, with no clear D. This CDR3 has 14 residues. V gave up 3 bases and J gave up 2 bases, with 5 bases separating them. CDR3 nucleotide sequence: TGTGCCAGCAGTTTGTGGCCTGGGGCCAACGTCCTGACTTTC. It codes for CASSLWPGANVLTF.

J is TRBJ2-2 and V is TRBV11-3, with TRBD1 matching 11 bases. The junction had 7 bases not matched to a gene; V was cut back by 4 bases and J by 6 bases. Germline V gene lookup returns CDR1 SGHNT and CDR2 YENEEA. The CDR3 is 16 residues long. CDR3 in DNA: TGTGCCAGCAGCTCACTCCCGGGACAGGGGGCCGGGGAGCTGTTTTTT. This encodes CASSSLPGQGAGELFF.

The rearrangement uses TRBV3-1 and TRBJ2-1; D is perhaps TRBD1 (6 bases). V shed 7 bases and J shed 8 bases, with 15 bases lying between them. The germline V gene has CDR1 LGHDT and CDR2 YNNKEL (reference sequence). CDR3 length equals 13 residues. Here the CDR3 reads CASTFTGIHEQFF. The CDR3, as DNA: TGTGCCAGCACCTTTACAGGGATCCATGAGCAGTTCTTC.

The genes are TRBV6-2 or TRBV6-3 and TRBJ2-1; D is unclear. V lost 5 bases, J lost 2 bases, and 13 bases lay in between. This CDR3 has 15 amino acids. Germline V lookup: CDR1 MNHEY, CDR2 SVGEGT. Written as DNA, the CDR3 is TGTGCCAGCAGTATCCTCCCTGACACCTACAATGAGCAGTTCTTC. Its translation: CASSILPDTYNEQFF.

The CDR3 spells CASSPHAGGEQFF. The CDR3 region has the DNA TGTGCCAGCAGTCCACACGCCGGAGGTGAGCAGTTCTTC. The V gene is TRBV28, the J gene TRBJ2-1, with D perhaps matching TRBD2 (5 bases). The CDR3 consists of 13 residues. The germline V gene encodes CDR1 MDHEN and CDR2 SYDVKM. Trimming removed 5 bases from V and 9 bases from J, with 14 bases in between.

The rearrangement uses TRBV10-3 and TRBJ2-7; TRBD1 matches at 9 bases. The CDR3 has 13 amino acids. Trimming cost V 6 bases and J 5 bases; bases outside gene matches: 5. Germline V gene data show CDR1 as ENHRY and CDR2 as SYGVKD. CDR3 nucleotides: TGTGCCATCAGGACGGACAGGGGCCACGAGCAGTACTTC. This translates into CAIRTDRGHEQYF.

The chain is built from TRBV4-3 and TRBJ2-7; TRBD1 agrees at 11 bases. This CDR3 has 14 residues. Germline V gene data show CDR1 as LGHNA and CDR2 as YSLEER. J gave up 2 bases and V 4 bases, and 1 base lay outside the gene matches. The CDR3 loop is CASSRGQGAYEQYF. CDR3 DNA: TGCGCCAGCAGCCGGGGACAGGGGGCCTACGAGCAGTACTTC.